This T cell receptor beta chain came from a study of early T cells in non-severe SARS-CoV-2 infection. TCRdb redid the calling of the 5' RACE reads with MiXCR, one entry per CDR3 protein. The repertoire includes over 60,000 distinct CDR3 sequences, around an eighth of them detected once, and less than 3.5% sits in the top ten. The table lists this clonotype with a few counts. The sample consisted of whole blood, taken at baseline. This TCR came from an adult who was a healthcare worker with PCR-confirmed SARS-CoV-2 infection or an uninfected control (not recorded which).

CDR3 loop: CASSLTQGSTEAFF. Here the CDR3 DNA reads TGTGCCAGCAGCCTCACACAGGGAAGCACTGAAGCTTTCTTT. V usage is TRBV3-1 and J usage is TRBJ1-1; maybe TRBD1 (6 bases). Deletions cut 4 bases from V and 4 bases from J, with 13 bases between. This CDR3 spans 14 amino acids. Germline CDR1 LGHDT, CDR2 YNNKEL (reference sequence). Together with reference TRBV3-1 and TRBJ1-1, the CDR3 gives the full variable domain: DTAVSQTPKYLVTQMGNDKSIKCEQNLGHDTMYWYKQDSKKFLKIMFSYNNKELIINETVPNRFSPKSPDKAHLNLHINSLELGDSAVYFCASSLTQGSTEAFFGQGTRLTVV.